This T cell receptor (beta chain) is drawn from a study of preoperative IRX-2 immunotherapy in early breast cancer (dated by TCRdb to the late 2010s). The treatment or condition label corresponds to: preoperative locoregional IRX-2 cytokine immunotherapy. The samples were obtained from a phase Ib study that tested preoperative, locoregional IRX-2 cytokine immunotherapy meant to prime immune responses. Patients with early-stage breast cancer who were given IRX-2 before surgery served as donors. Notes on this clone: Its recognized antigen is unknown. Nothing much larger sits one base from this clone, and base qualities are not available.

The junction carries 22 bases between V and J, which are trimmed by 5 bases and 8 bases respectively. The CDR3 starts with the cysteine, ends with the phenylalanine, and has 16 residues. Of all the DNA, just the CDR3 is kept, 48 bases in frame from base 1. CDR1 and CDR2 were assigned from the germline V gene (reference sequence) as SEHNR and FQNEAQ. The protocol used for the library was the immunoSEQ multiplex PCR assay. TCRdb took this table from immuneACCESS and kept in-frame rearrangements with V and J called. Such tables lack part of the clones; where checked against another copy, unresolved V genes explain under half of the gap, and the rest is unexplained. The sample has tens of thousands of clones on record, around 91% of them singletons. Around a tenth of the sample comes from the top ten.

Rearrangement joined TRBV7-9 to TRBJ2-1; the D gene assignment is perhaps TRBD1 or TRBD2, with each matching 7 bases. The TCR sequence derives from a human donor with breast cancer. This specimen was taken from a patient treated with IRX-2 immunotherapy. The CDR3 reads as follows: CASSAPTGIGGDEQFF. The DNA reads as follows: TGTGCCAGCAGCGCACCGACAGGGATTGGGGGGGATGAGCAGTTCTTC.